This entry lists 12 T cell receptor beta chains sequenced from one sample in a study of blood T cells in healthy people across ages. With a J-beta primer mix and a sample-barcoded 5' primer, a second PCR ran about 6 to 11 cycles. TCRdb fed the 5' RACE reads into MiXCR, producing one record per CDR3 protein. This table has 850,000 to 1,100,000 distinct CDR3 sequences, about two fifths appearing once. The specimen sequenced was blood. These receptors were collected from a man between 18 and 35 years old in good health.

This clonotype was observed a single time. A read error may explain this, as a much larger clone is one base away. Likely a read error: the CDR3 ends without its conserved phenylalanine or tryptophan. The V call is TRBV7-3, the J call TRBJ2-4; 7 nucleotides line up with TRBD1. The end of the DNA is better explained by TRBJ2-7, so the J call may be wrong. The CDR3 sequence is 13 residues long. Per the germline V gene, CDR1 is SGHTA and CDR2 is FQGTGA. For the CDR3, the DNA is TGTGCCAGCAGCCTGGGACAGTCCCTCGAGCAGTACTTA. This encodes CASSLGQSLEQYL.

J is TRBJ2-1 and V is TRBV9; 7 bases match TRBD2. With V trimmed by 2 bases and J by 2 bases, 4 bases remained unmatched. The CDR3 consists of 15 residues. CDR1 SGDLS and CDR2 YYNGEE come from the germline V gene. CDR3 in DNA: TGTGCCAGCAGCGTTCTAGCGGCCGCCTACAATGAGCAGTTCTTC. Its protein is CASSVLAAAYNEQFF.

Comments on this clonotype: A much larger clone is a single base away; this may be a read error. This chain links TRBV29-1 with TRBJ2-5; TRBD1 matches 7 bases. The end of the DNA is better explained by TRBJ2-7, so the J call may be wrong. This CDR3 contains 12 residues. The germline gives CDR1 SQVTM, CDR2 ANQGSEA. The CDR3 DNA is TGCAGCGTAAGGGACAGTACCTACGAGCAGTACTTC. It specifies CSVRDSTYEQYF.

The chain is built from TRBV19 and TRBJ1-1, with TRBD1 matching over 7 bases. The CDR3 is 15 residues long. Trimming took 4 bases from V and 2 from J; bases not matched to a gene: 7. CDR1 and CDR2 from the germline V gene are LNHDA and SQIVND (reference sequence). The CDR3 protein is CASSKGTVVNTEAFF. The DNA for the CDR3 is TGTGCCAGTAGTAAGGGGACAGTAGTAAACACTGAAGCTTTCTTT.

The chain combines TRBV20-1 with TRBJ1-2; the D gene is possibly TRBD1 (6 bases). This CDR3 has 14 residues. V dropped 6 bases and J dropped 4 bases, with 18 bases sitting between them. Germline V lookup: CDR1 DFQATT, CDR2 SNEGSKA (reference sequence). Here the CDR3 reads CSAGGQQTPYGYTF. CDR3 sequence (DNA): TGCAGTGCCGGAGGACAGCAGACTCCCTATGGCTACACCTTC.

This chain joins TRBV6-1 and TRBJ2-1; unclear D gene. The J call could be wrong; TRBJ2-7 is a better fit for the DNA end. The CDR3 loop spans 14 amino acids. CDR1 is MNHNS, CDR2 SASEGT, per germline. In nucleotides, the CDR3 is TGTGCCAGCAGTGAAGAAAGATTCGCCTACGAGCAGTACTTC. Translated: CASSEERFAYEQYF.

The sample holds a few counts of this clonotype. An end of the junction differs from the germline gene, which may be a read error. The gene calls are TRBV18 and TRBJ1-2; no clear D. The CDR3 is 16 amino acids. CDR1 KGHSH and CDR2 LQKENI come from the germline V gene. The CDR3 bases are TGTGCCAGCTCTCCCTCGGTGAGCGGATCGAACTGTGGCTACACCTTC. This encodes CASSPSVSGSNCGYTF.

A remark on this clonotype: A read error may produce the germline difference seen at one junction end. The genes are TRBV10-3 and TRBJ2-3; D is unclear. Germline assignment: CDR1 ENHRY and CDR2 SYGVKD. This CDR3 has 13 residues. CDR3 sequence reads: CATVPSDTDAQYF. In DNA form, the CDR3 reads TGTGCCACCGTCCCTTCCGACACAGATGCGCAGTATTTT.

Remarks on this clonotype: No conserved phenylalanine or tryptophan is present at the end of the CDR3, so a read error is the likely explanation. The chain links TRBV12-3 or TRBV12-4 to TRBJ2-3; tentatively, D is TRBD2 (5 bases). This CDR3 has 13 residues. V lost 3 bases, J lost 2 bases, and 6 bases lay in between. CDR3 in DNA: TGTGCCAGCAGTTTGGGAGACACAGATACGCAGTATTCT. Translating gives CASSLGDTDTQYS.

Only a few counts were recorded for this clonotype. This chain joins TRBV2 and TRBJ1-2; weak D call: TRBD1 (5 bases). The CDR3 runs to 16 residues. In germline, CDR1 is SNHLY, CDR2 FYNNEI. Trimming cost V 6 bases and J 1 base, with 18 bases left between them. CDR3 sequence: CASRVSRDLINYGYTF. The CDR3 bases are TGTGCCAGCAGAGTTTCACGGGACCTCATTAACTATGGCTACACCTTC. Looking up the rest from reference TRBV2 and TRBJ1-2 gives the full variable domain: EPEVTQTPSHQVTQMGQEVILRCVPISNHLYFYWYRQILGQKVEFLVSFYNNEISEKSEIFDDQFSVERPDGSNFTLKIRSTKLEDSAMYFCASRVSRDLINYGYTFGSGTRLTVV.

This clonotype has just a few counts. CDR3 in DNA: TGTGCCAGCAGTTTATCGCCCGGCGGAACAGCGAGTGAGCAGTTCTTC. It yields the protein CASSLSPGGTASEQFF. This rearrangement joins TRBV27 to TRBJ2-1; D not resolved. Germline V CDR1 and CDR2: MNHEY, SMNVEV (reference sequence). The germline V and J ends were trimmed by 0 bases and 9 bases, with 18 bases remaining between them. The CDR3 is made up of 16 amino acids.

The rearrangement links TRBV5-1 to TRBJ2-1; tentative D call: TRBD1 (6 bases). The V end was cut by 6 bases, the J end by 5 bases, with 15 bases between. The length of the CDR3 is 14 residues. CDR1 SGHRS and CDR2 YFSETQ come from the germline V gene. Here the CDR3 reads CASTPSRGDNEQFF. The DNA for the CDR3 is TGCGCCAGCACGCCGTCCAGGGGCGACAATGAGCAGTTCTTC.